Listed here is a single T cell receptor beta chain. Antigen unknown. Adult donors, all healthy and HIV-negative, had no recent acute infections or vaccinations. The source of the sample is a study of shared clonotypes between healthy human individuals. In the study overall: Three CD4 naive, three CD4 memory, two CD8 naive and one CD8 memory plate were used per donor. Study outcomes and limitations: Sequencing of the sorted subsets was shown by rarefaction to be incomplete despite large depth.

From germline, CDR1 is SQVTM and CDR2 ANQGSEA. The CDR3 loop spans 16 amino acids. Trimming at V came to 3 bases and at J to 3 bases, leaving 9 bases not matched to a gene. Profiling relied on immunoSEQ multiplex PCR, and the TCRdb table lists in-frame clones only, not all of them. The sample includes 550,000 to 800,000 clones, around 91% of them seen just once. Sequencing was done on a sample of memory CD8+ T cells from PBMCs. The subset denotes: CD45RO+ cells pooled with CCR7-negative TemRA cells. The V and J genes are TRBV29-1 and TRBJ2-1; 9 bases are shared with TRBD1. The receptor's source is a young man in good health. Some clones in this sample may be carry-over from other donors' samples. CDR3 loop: CSVESGGQGNYNEQFF. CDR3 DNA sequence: TGCAGCGTTGAGTCGGGCGGACAGGGGAACTACAATGAGCAGTTCTTC.